The following is a TCR beta chain sequence with its context. Its antigen is not known. This sample stems from a study of tumor-infiltrating lymphocytes in primary liver carcinoma. Turning to the study itself: By surgical resection, the patients were treated for their primary liver carcinoma. General study results and limits: The study used bulk unsorted samples and so did not compare CD4+ and CD8+ repertoires.

Constant-region priming of about 0.5 ug total RNA yielded TCR beta cDNA. Libraries of TCR beta came from three nested multiplex PCR rounds with slightly modified ARM-PCR. The two initial PCR rounds, about 9 cycles each, used TRBV1-TRBV30 forward and C-beta reverse primers. One entry per CDR3 protein, called by TCRdb with MiXCR from the multiplex PCR reads. This sample carries about 210,000 distinct CDR3 sequences, around three fifths of them seen once, and the ten largest clones take 6% to 8.5%. Germline CDR1 SGHVS, CDR2 FNYEAQ. Trimming cost V 2 bases and J 8 bases, with 17 bases left between them. The CDR3 loop spans 15 amino acids. Blood RNA came from unsorted whole blood; germline DNA was also extracted. Collected before surgery were roughly 4 milliliters of peripheral blood.

The chain joins TRBV7-6 to TRBJ2-3; D is ambiguous. The sequencing input was peripheral blood. The origin of this receptor is an older woman with primary liver carcinoma and hepatitis B virus infection. The CDR3 is CASSLSPGRSVTQYF. CDR3 nucleotide sequence: TGTGCCAGCAGCTTATCCCCCGGCAGGAGCGTTACGCAGTATTTT.